The T cell receptor (beta chain) described here comes from a study of T cells after yellow fever vaccination. Study observations and caveats: The study noted that FACS-sorted repertoires could contain abundant clonotypes contaminating from the bulk population. Most clones from primary vaccination resurfaced after the booster (around 95% CD4, approximately 88% CD8).

Each CDR3 protein is one row after TCRdb ran MiXCR on the 5' RACE reads. The profile shows 200,000 to 250,000 distinct CDR3 sequences, 6.9% of them singletons. V lost 4 bases and J 5 bases, leaving 9 bases between the germline ends. This CDR3 has 11 amino acids. The germline V gene has CDR1 SQVTM and CDR2 ANQGSEA. This clonotype has ten or more counts. Its antigen remains unidentified. This receptor was identified in a young man who received the YFV17D yellow fever vaccine. The sample in question was CD4+ T cells sorted from PBMCs, obtained 15 days after the yellow fever booster vaccination. The gene calls are TRBV29-1 and TRBJ2-7; the D is unclear. This CDR3 is CSVAYRDEQYF. DNA of the CDR3: TGCAGCGTTGCGTATCGAGACGAGCAGTACTTC.